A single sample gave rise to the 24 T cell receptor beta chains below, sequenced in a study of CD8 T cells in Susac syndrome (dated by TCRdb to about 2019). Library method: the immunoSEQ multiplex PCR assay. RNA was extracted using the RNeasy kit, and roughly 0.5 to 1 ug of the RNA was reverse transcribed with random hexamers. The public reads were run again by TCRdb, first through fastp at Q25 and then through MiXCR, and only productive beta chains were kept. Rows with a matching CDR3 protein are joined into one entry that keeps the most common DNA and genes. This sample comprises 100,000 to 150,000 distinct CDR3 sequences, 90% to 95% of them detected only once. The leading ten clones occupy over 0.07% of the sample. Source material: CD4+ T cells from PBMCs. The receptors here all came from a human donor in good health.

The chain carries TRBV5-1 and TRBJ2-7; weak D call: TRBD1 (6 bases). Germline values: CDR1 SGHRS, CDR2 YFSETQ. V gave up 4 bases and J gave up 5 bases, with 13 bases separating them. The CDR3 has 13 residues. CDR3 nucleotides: TGCGCCAGCAGCCCCGCACAGGGAAACGAGCAGTACTTC. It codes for CASSPAQGNEQYF.

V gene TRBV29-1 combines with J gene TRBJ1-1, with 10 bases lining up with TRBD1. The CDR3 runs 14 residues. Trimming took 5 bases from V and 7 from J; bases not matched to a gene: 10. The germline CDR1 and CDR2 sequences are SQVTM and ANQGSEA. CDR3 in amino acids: CSVRLGTGAIEAFF. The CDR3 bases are TGCAGCGTTCGTCTAGGGACAGGGGCTATTGAAGCTTTCTTT.

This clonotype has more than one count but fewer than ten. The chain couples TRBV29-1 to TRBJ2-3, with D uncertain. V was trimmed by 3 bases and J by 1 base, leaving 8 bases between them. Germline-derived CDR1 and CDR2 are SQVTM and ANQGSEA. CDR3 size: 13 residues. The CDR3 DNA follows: TGCAGCGTTGAGAGACTCGGCACAGATACGCAGTATTTT. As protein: CSVERLGTDTQYF.

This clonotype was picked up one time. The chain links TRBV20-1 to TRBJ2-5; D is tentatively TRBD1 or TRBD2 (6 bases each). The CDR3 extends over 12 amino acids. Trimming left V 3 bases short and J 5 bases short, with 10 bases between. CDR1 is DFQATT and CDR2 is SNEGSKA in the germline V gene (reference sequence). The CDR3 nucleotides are TGCAGTGCTAGTAAGGGGGGTGAGACCCAGTACTTC. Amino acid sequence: CSASKGGETQYF.

CDR3 amino acids: CASSEWGNEKLFF. For the CDR3, the DNA is TGTGCCAGCAGTGAATGGGGGAATGAAAAACTGTTTTTT. The chain employs TRBV6-1 and TRBJ1-4; D might be TRBD1 (5 bases). This CDR3 has 13 amino acids. Germline values: CDR1 MNHNS, CDR2 SASEGT. Deletions cut 2 bases from V and 5 bases from J, with 6 bases between.

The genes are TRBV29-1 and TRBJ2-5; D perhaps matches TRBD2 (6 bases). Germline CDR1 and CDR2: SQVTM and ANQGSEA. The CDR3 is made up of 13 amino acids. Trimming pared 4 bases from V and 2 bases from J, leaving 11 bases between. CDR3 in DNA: TGCAGCGTTGTTACTAGCTCTCAAGAGACCCAGTACTTC. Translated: CSVVTSSQETQYF.

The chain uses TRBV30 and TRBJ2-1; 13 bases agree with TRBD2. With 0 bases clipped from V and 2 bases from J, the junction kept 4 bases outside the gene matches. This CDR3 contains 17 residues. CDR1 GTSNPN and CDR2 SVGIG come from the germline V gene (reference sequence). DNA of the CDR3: TGTGCCTGGAGTGTGTTCGGGACTAGCGGGACCTACAATGAGCAGTTCTTC. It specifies CAWSVFGTSGTYNEQFF.

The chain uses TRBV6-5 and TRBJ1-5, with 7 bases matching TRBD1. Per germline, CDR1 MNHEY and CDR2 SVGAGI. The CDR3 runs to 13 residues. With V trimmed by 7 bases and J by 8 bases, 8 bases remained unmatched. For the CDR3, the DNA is TGTGCCAGCACTTCAGGGGGTTACAAGCCCCAGCATTTT. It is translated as CASTSGGYKPQHF.

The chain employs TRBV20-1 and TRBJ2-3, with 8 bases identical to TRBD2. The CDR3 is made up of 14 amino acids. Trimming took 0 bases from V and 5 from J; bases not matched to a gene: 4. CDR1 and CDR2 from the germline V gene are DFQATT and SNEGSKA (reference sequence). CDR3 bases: TGCAGTGCTAGAGAAGCGGGAGTCGAAGATACGCAGTATTTT. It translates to CSAREAGVEDTQYF.

DNA of the CDR3: TGTGCCACCAGCGGCCGGACTAGCGGGAGGGGGAATGAGCAGTTCTTC. Amino acid sequence: CATSGRTSGRGNEQFF. The gene calls are TRBV15 and TRBJ2-1; TRBD2 agrees at 15 bases. J gave up 7 bases and V 5 bases, and 6 bases lay outside the gene matches. In germline, CDR1 is LNHNV, CDR2 YYDKDF (reference sequence). CDR3 length: 16 residues.

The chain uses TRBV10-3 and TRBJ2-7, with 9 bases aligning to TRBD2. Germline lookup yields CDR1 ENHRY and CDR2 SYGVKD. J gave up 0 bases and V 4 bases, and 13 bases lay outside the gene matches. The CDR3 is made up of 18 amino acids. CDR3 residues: CAISVETSGATFSYEQYF. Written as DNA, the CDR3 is TGTGCCATCAGTGTGGAGACTAGCGGTGCTACCTTCTCCTACGAGCAGTACTTC.

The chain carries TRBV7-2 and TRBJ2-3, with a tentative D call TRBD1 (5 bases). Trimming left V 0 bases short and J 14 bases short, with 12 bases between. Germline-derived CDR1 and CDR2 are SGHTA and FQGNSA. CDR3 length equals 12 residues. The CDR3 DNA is TGTGCCAGCAGCTTAGCTACAGGAAGAGGGTATTTT. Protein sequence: CASSLATGRGYF.

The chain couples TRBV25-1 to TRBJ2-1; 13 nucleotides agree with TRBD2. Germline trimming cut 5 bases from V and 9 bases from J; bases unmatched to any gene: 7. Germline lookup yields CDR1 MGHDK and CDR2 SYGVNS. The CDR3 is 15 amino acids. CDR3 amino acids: CASSPRGLAGIEQFF. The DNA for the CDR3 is TGTGCCAGCAGTCCAAGGGGACTAGCGGGGATTGAGCAGTTCTTC.

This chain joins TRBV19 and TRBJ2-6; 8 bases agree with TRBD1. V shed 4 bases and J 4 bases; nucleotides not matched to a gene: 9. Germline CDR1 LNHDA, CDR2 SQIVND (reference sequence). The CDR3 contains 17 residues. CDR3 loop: CASSTSGTGAGANVLTF. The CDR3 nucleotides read TGTGCCAGTAGTACCTCCGGGACAGGTGCAGGGGCCAACGTCCTGACTTTC.

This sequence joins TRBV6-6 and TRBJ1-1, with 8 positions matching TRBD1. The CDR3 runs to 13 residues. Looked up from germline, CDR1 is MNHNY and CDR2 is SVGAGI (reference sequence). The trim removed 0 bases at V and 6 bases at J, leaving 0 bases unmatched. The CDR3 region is CASSYSQGAEAFF. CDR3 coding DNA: TGTGCCAGCAGTTACTCACAGGGGGCTGAAGCTTTCTTT.

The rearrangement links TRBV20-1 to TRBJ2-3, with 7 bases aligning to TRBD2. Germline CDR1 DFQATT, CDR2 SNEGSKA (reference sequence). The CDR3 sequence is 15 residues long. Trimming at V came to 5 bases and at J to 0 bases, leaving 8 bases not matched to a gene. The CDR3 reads CSAPTTSESTDTQYF. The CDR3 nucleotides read TGCAGTGCTCCTACAACTAGCGAGAGCACAGATACGCAGTATTTT.

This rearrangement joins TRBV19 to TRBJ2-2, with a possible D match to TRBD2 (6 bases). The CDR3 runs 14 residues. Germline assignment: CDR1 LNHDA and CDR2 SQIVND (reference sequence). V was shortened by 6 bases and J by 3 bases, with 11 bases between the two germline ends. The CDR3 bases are TGTGCCAGTAGGGAGGGAGTCTACACCGGGGAGCTGTTTTTT. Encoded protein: CASREGVYTGELFF.

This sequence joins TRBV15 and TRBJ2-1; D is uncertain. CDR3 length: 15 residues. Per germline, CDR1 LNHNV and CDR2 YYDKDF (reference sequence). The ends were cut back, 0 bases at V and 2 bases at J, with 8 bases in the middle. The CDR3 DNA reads TGTGCCACCAGCAGAGACCGAAGGACCTACAATGAGCAGTTCTTC. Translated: CATSRDRRTYNEQFF.

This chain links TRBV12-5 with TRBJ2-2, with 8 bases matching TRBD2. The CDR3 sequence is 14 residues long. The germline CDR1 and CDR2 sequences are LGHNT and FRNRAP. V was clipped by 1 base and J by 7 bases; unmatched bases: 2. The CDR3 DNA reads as TGTGCTAGTGGTTTGGCAGGGACTAGCGGGGAGCTGTTTTTT. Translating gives CASGLAGTSGELFF.

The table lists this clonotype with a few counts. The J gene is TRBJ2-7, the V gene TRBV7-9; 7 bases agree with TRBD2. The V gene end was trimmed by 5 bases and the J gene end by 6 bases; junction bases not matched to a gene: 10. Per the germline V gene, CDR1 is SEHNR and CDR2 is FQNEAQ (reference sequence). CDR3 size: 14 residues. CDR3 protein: CASSRGGSLSEQYF. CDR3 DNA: TGTGCCAGCAGCCGGGGCGGGAGTTTGTCCGAGCAGTACTTC.

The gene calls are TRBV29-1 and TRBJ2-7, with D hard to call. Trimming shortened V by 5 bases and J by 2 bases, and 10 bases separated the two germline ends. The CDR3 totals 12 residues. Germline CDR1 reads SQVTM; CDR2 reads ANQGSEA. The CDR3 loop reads CSVRQSTYEQYF. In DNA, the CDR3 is TGCAGCGTTCGGCAGTCGACCTACGAGCAGTACTTC.

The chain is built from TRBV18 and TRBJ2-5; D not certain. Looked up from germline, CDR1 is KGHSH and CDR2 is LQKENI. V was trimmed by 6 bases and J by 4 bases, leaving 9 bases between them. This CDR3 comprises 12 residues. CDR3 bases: TGTGCCAGCTCCTTCGCGGCAGAGACCCAGTACTTC. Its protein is CASSFAAETQYF.

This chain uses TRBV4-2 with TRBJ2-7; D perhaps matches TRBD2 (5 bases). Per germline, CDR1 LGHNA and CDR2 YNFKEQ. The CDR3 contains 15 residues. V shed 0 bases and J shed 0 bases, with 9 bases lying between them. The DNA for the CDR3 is TGTGCCAGCAGCCAAGAAGGAGGCAACTCCTACGAGCAGTACTTC. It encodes CASSQEGGNSYEQYF.

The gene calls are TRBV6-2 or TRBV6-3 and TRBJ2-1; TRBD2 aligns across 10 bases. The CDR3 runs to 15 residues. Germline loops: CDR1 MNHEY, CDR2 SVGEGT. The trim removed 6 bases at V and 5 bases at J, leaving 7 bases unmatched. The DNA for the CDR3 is TGTGCCAGCAGCCGCCTAGCGGGAGCTGACAATGAGCAGTTCTTC. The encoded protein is CASSRLAGADNEQFF.